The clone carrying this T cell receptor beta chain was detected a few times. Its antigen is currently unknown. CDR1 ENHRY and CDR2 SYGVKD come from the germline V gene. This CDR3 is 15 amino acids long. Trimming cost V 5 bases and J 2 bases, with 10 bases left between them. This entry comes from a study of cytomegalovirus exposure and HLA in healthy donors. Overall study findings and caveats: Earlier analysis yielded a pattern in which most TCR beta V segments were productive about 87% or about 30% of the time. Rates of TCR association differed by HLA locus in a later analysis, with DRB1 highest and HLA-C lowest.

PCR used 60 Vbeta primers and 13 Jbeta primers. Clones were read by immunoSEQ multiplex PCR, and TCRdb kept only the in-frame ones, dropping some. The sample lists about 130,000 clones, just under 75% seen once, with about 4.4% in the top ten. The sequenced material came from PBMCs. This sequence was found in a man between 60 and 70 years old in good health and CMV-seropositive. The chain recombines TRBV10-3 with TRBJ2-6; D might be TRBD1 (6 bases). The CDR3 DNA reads TGTGCCATCAGTCTCACAGGGACTGGGGCCAACGTCCTGACTTTC. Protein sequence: CAISLTGTGANVLTF.